This TCR beta chain was profiled in a study of blood T cell repertoires in COVID-19. Study summary: COVID-19 samples from acute and convalescent phases originated in the United States, Italy and Spain.

The method was immunoSEQ multiplex PCR; TCRdb's version includes in-frame clones alone and lacks a portion of them. This sample has roughly 250,000 clones, with 85% found just once. The CDR3 is made up of 13 amino acids. Per the germline V gene, CDR1 is ENHRY and CDR2 is SYGVKD. V shed 9 bases and J 0 bases; nucleotides not matched to a gene: 3. This clone was found a few times. Sample: peripheral blood. The chain couples TRBV10-3 to TRBJ2-7; 9 bases map to TRBD2. This clonotype was obtained from a woman aged 55-70 years with active or convalescent COVID-19. The CDR3 spells CAIRSGSSYEQYF. CDR3 bases: TGTGCCATTCGTAGCGGGAGCTCCTACGAGCAGTACTTC.